These 7 T cell receptor beta chains were all obtained from the same sample, sequenced in a study of human T cells and chemical hapten exposure. Researchers extracted total RNA from unfractionated whole blood. TCRdb fed the 5' RACE reads into MiXCR, producing one record per CDR3 protein. The sample lists under 150,000 distinct CDR3 sequences; roughly 18% were seen once. These receptors were collected from a human donor in good health.

The sample holds a few counts of this clonotype. The chain carries TRBV20-1 and TRBJ1-1, with D uncertain. Germline assignment: CDR1 DFQATT and CDR2 SNEGSKA (reference sequence). The CDR3 totals 14 residues. Trimming stripped 1 base from V and 0 bases from J, with 9 bases between. The DNA of the CDR3 is TGCAGTGCTAGAGTTAGAGGGATGAACACTGAAGCTTTCTTT. It is translated as CSARVRGMNTEAFF.

The chain combines TRBV4-1 with TRBJ2-1, with 9 bases lining up with TRBD1. Trimming cost V 8 bases and J 9 bases; bases outside gene matches: 14. Germline loops: CDR1 MGHRA, CDR2 YSYEKL. The CDR3 spans 15 residues. This CDR3 is CASLLGTGLLGEQFF. The CDR3 nucleotides read TGCGCCAGCCTCCTAGGGACAGGGTTATTGGGTGAGCAGTTCTTC.

This rearrangement joins TRBV9 to TRBJ2-6; D call uncertain. V was pared by 4 bases and J by 0 bases, with 8 bases between. The CDR3 totals 15 residues. Germline V CDR1 and CDR2: SGDLS, YYNGEE. As DNA, the CDR3 is TGTGCCAGCAGCATTCCAGTCTCTGGGGCCAACGTCCTGACTTTC. Its translation is CASSIPVSGANVLTF.

The chain couples TRBV20-1 to TRBJ2-7; TRBD1 or TRBD2 may be the D gene (5 bases each). The germline V gene encodes CDR1 DFQATT and CDR2 SNEGSKA (reference sequence). CDR3 length equals 12 residues. Trimming removed 6 bases at V and 1 base at J, with 10 bases between. In DNA form, the CDR3 reads TGCAGTGCCGGGGACGTATCCTACGAGCAGTACTTC. Translating gives CSAGDVSYEQYF.

The rearrangement links TRBV30 to TRBJ1-5; D is possibly TRBD1 (5 bases). The CDR3 length is 14 residues. Germline CDR1 is GTSNPN and CDR2 is SVGIG (reference sequence). V dropped 4 bases and J dropped 1 base, with 11 bases sitting between them. The CDR3 spells CAWNRGLSNQPQHF. The CDR3 DNA follows: TGTGCCTGGAACCGGGGCCTGAGCAATCAGCCCCAGCATTTT.

This clonotype was found a few times. The chain is built from TRBV27 and TRBJ1-1; 9 bases agree with TRBD1. Germline trimming cut 8 bases from V and 0 bases from J; bases unmatched to any gene: 4. The germline V gene encodes CDR1 MNHEY and CDR2 SMNVEV (reference sequence). The CDR3 length is 14 residues. The CDR3 region has the DNA TGTGCCAGCGCCGGACAGGGGATGAACACTGAAGCTTTCTTT. Translation gives CASAGQGMNTEAFF.

The V and J genes are TRBV2 and TRBJ2-1; 7 bases agree with TRBD1. Germline trimming cut 8 bases from V and 6 bases from J; bases unmatched to any gene: 10. Germline CDR1 SNHLY, CDR2 FYNNEI. The CDR3 runs 14 residues. CDR3 protein: CASFRGAGGNEQFF. The CDR3 DNA reads TGTGCCAGCTTCCGTGGGGCAGGGGGCAATGAGCAGTTCTTC.